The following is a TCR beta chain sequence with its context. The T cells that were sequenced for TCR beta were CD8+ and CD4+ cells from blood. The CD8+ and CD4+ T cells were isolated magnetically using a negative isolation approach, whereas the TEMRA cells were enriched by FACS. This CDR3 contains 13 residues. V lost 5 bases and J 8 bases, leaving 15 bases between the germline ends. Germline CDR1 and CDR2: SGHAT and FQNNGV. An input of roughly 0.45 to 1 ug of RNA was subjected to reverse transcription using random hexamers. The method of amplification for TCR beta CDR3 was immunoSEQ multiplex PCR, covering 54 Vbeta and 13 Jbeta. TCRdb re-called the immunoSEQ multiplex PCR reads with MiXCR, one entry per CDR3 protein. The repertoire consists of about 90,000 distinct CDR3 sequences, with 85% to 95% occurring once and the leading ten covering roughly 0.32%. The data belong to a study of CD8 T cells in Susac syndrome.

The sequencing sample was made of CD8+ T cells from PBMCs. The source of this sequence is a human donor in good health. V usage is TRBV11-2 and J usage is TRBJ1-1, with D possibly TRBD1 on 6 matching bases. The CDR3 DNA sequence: TGTGCCAGCAGCACCCACGAGGACAGAGAAGCTTTCTTT. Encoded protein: CASSTHEDREAFF.